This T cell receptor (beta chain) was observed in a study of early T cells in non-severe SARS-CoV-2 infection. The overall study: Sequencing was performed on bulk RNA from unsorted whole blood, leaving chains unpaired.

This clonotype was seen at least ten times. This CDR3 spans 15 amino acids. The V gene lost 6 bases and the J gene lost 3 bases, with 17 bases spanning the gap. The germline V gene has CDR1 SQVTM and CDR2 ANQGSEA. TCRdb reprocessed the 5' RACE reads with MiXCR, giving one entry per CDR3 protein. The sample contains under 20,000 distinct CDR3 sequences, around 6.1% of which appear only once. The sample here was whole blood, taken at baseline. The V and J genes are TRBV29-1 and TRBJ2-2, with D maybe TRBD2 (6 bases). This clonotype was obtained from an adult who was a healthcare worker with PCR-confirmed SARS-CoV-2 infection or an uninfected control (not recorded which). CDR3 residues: CSVETTGGYTGELFF. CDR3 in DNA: TGCAGCGTCGAAACGACCGGAGGGTACACCGGGGAGCTGTTTTTT.